The TCR beta chain under discussion was sequenced for a study of Ad26.COV2.S vaccination and SARS-CoV-2 variants. Findings and caveats of the study: Analyses that measured TCR breadth and depth may have underestimated total T cell responses.

This CDR3 has 14 amino acids. Germline-derived CDR1 and CDR2 are LNHDA and SQIVND (reference sequence). V was cut by 5 bases and J by 5 bases, with 15 bases left in between. The treatment: around 19 received Ad26.COV2.S at low or high dose, single or two shots; 5 received placebo; per-sample allocation not given. Following the first vaccine or placebo injection, samples were taken on day 63. Assay used: immunoSEQ multiplex PCR; TCRdb lists only in-frame clones, some missing. The data contain a few hundred thousand clones, more than 80% of them singletons. About this clone: Antigen specificity is unknown.

The sequence was obtained from a person aged 18-60 years who received the Ad26.COV2.S COVID-19 vaccine or a placebo. Sample: peripheral blood, taken in a trial of Ad26.COV2.S vaccine versus placebo. V usage is TRBV19 and J usage is TRBJ1-2, with D maybe TRBD1 (6 bases). CDR3 sequence reads: CASSGWGPTYGYTF. In nucleotides, the CDR3 is TGTGCCAGTAGTGGTTGGGGGCCAACTTATGGCTACACCTTC. The full variable domain, completed using reference TRBV19 and TRBJ1-2, is DGGITQSPKYLFRKEGQNVTLSCEQNLNHDAMYWYRQDPGQGLRLIYYSQIVNDFQKGDIAEGYSVSREKKESFPLTVTSAQKNPTAFYLCASSGWGPTYGYTFGSGTRLTVV.